These 3 T cell receptor beta chains share one sample of origin, sequenced in a study of blood T cell repertoires in COVID-19. Generated by immunoSEQ multiplex PCR, the TCRdb table keeps only in-frame clones and is missing some. The repertoire includes some 190,000 clones, around 88% of them detected once, and roughly 1.5% sits in the top ten. Source material: peripheral blood. The receptor source for this set is a young man with active or convalescent COVID-19.

The J gene is TRBJ2-7, the V gene TRBV6-5, with D perhaps TRBD2 (6 bases). Trimming removed 6 bases at V and 7 bases at J, with 16 bases between. From germline, CDR1 is MNHEY and CDR2 SVGAGI. The CDR3 runs to 13 residues. The CDR3, as DNA: TGTGCCAGCAGACTGGGAGGAGGTCGGGAGCAGTACTTC. Encoded protein: CASRLGGGREQYF.

CDR3 DNA: TGTGCCAGCAGCTTACCTAATTGGTGGGGGACAGGGAATAATTCACCCCTCCACTTT. Residues: CASSLPNWWGTGNNSPLHF. V and J are TRBV7-8 and TRBJ1-6; 9 nucleotides agree with TRBD1. CDR3 length: 19 residues. The junction had 13 bases not matched to a gene; V was cut back by 2 bases and J by 5 bases. CDR1 SGHVS and CDR2 FQNEAQ come from the germline V gene.

The chain links TRBV14 to TRBJ2-2; 9 bases fit TRBD1. Germline CDR1 reads SGHDN; CDR2 reads FVKESK. CDR3 length: 15 amino acids. Unmatched junction bases numbered 5, after V lost 2 bases and J lost 7 bases. CDR3 amino acids: CASSQRDRVSGELFF. CDR3 in DNA: TGTGCCAGCAGCCAAAGGGACAGGGTGAGCGGGGAGCTGTTTTTT.